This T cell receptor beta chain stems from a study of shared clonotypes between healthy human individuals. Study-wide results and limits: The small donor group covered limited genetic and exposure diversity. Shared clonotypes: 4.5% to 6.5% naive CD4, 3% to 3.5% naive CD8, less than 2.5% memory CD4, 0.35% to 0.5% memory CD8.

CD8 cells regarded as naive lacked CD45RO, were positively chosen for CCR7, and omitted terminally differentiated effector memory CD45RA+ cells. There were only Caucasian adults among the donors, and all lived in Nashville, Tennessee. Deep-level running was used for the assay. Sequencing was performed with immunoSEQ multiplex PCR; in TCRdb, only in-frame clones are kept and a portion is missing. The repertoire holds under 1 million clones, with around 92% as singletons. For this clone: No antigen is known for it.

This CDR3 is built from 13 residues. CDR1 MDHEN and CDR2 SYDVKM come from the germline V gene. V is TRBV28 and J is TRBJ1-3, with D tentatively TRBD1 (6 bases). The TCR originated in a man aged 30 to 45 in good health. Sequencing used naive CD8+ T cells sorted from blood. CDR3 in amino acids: CAGGWNSGNTIYF. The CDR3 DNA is TGTGCAGGGGGGTGGAATTCTGGAAACACCATATATTTT.